This T cell receptor (beta chain) emerged from a study of neurological immune-mediated disorders. This clonotype was seen a handful of times. The cDNA came from 5'RACE, which used 10-nucleotide random UMIs. TCRdb used MiXCR to reprocess the 5' RACE reads, holding one entry per CDR3 protein. The repertoire holds about 99,000 distinct CDR3 sequences, 10% to 13% seen once, with around 3.1% in the top ten. Indicated time point: longitudinal time-point 3. The unsorted libraries were made from 2 million PBMCs kept at -80 C. This CDR3 contains 15 residues. V lost 4 bases and J 4 bases, leaving 15 bases between the germline ends. From germline, CDR1 is SGHDT and CDR2 YYEEEE.

Source material: PBMCs. The clonotype was recovered from a female donor with HTLV-1-associated myelopathy (HAM/TSP). The V and J genes are TRBV5-6 and TRBJ1-5; D might be TRBD1 (6 bases). The CDR3 protein is CASSPRRTANQPQHF. CDR3 nucleotides: TGTGCCAGCAGCCCTCGACGGACAGCTAATCAGCCCCAGCATTTT.